This T cell receptor beta chain was identified in a study of blood T cell repertoires in COVID-19. Germline assignment: CDR1 LNHDA and CDR2 SQIVND (reference sequence). V shed 3 bases, J shed 6 bases, and the junction held 10 bases outside the gene matches. This CDR3 contains 15 residues. In the authors' methods: Amplification of reference gene primers provided the estimated nucleated cell counts. Method: immunoSEQ multiplex PCR; TCRdb's copy keeps in-frame clones and lacks some. V, J and clone size reflect that table, while D and trimming were determined from the DNA. There are 70,000 to 90,000 clones in the sample; approximately 80% occur only once, and roughly 18% lies in the top ten.

This clonotype originated in a woman aged 60-70 years with acute or convalescent COVID-19. What was sequenced was peripheral blood. The chain couples TRBV19 to TRBJ2-7; 8 nucleotides align to TRBD2. CDR3 loop: CASSISAGGSGEQYF. CDR3 coding DNA: TGTGCCAGTAGTATTTCGGCGGGGGGATCCGGCGAGCAGTACTTC.